Listed below are T cell receptor beta chains from one sample, sequenced in a study of identical twins. TCRdb itself ran the 5' RACE reads through MiXCR, one entry per CDR3 protein. The table shows roughly 570,000 distinct CDR3 sequences, with approximately 10% occurring only once. The sample was also linked to a second study, of yellow fever vaccine responses in identical twins.

Sequencing input: PBMCs. The receptor source for this set is a woman under 30 in good health. The CDR3 runs from the conserved cysteine through the conserved F or W. Each record gives: J gene, V gene, clone size, D gene, CDR3 DNA, CDR3 protein. A D gene is named only where the DNA matches it firmly. Rows give clone size only sometimes, using once, few, many, or a class for an expanded clone.

j_gene: TRBJ1-1; v_gene: TRBV3-1; abundance: many; d_gene: -; CDR3nt: TGTGCCAGCAGCCAGAGCACTAGGAACACTGAAGCTTTCTTT; CDR3aa: CASSQSTRNTEAFF
j_gene: TRBJ2-5; v_gene: TRBV12-3/TRBV12-4; abundance: -; d_gene: TRBD2; CDR3nt: TGTGCCAGCAGTCAAGCGGGAGTAGCAGAGACCCAGTACTTC; CDR3aa: CASSQAGVAETQYF
j_gene: TRBJ1-5; v_gene: TRBV14; abundance: many; d_gene: -; CDR3nt: TGTGCCAGCAGCCAAGTTGGCGGTACCACGGTCCATTTT; CDR3aa: CASSQVGGTTVHF
j_gene: TRBJ2-1; v_gene: TRBV29-1; abundance: -; d_gene: TRBD1; CDR3nt: TGCAGCGTTGTTTTTTGGGACAGGGTTGGCAATGAGCAGTTCTTC; CDR3aa: CSVVFWDRVGNEQFF
j_gene: TRBJ2-1; v_gene: TRBV13; abundance: many; d_gene: -; CDR3nt: TGTGCCAGCAGCCCCCCCCCCGCAGGGAATGAGCAGTTCTTC; CDR3aa: CASSPPPAGNEQFF
j_gene: TRBJ2-3; v_gene: TRBV29-1; abundance: few; d_gene: -; CDR3nt: TGCAGCGTTGGACGAGATACGCAGTATTTT; CDR3aa: CSVGRDTQYF
j_gene: TRBJ2-7; v_gene: TRBV27; abundance: -; d_gene: -; CDR3nt: TGTGCCAGCAGTTTCCGGGGAGGTGGACACGAGCAGTACTTC; CDR3aa: CASSFRGGGHEQYF
j_gene: TRBJ2-7; v_gene: TRBV7-3; abundance: -; d_gene: TRBD2; CDR3nt: TGTGCCACCTCGGGACTAGCGGGGGGGATGACCTACGAGCAGTACTTC; CDR3aa: CATSGLAGGMTYEQYF
j_gene: TRBJ2-7; v_gene: TRBV9; abundance: many; d_gene: -; CDR3nt: TGTGCCAGCAGCCATACCGACAGGCCCTACGAGCAGTACTTC; CDR3aa: CASSHTDRPYEQYF
j_gene: TRBJ2-1; v_gene: TRBV25-1; abundance: many; d_gene: TRBD1; CDR3nt: TGTGCCAGCAGGGCAGGGGGTTACAATGAGCAGTTCTTC; CDR3aa: CASRAGGYNEQFF
j_gene: TRBJ1-5; v_gene: TRBV7-2; abundance: -; d_gene: -; CDR3nt: TGTGCCAGCAGCTTAGAGGAAGGGGTCAATCAGCCCCAGCATTTT; CDR3aa: CASSLEEGVNQPQHF
j_gene: TRBJ2-2; v_gene: TRBV7-9; abundance: many; d_gene: TRBD1; CDR3nt: TGTGCCAGCAGCTTAGCCGGGACAGGGCGTACCGGGGAGCTGTTTTTT; CDR3aa: CASSLAGTGRTGELFF
j_gene: TRBJ2-4; v_gene: TRBV7-2; abundance: few; d_gene: -; CDR3nt: TGTGCCAGCAGCTTCCCCGAGGGCGCCAAAAACATTCAGTACTTC; CDR3aa: CASSFPEGAKNIQYF
j_gene: TRBJ1-4; v_gene: TRBV5-1; abundance: many; d_gene: -; CDR3nt: TGCGCCAGCAGCTTGGTTGCAGGGTCTAATGAAAAACTGTTTTTT; CDR3aa: CASSLVAGSNEKLFF
j_gene: TRBJ1-6; v_gene: TRBV12-3/TRBV12-4; abundance: few; d_gene: -; CDR3nt: TGTGCCAGCAGAGGGGTCCTCAATAATTCACCCCTCCACTTT; CDR3aa: CASRGVLNNSPLHF
j_gene: TRBJ2-2; v_gene: TRBV6-2/TRBV6-3; abundance: many; d_gene: TRBD2; CDR3nt: TGTGCCAGCAGGGCCTCGGGGGGTGGAAGGACCGGGGAGCTGTTTTTT; CDR3aa: CASRASGGGRTGELFF
j_gene: TRBJ2-7; v_gene: TRBV7-9; abundance: -; d_gene: -; CDR3nt: TGTGCCAGCAGCTCCTGGACGGGCTCCTACGAGCAGTACTTC; CDR3aa: CASSSWTGSYEQYF
j_gene: TRBJ1-5; v_gene: TRBV6-1; abundance: many; d_gene: -; CDR3nt: TGTGCCAGCAGTGAAGCGGGAGGGGATCAGCCCCAGCATTTT; CDR3aa: CASSEAGGDQPQHF
j_gene: TRBJ2-1; v_gene: TRBV2; abundance: -; d_gene: TRBD2; CDR3nt: TGTGCCAGCAGTGAAGTGGGACTAGCGGACTACAATGAGCAGTTCTTC; CDR3aa: CASSEVGLADYNEQFF
j_gene: TRBJ2-5; v_gene: TRBV3-1; abundance: -; d_gene: TRBD2; CDR3nt: TGTGCCAGCAGCCAAGAACTAGCGGGGGGGGAAGAAGCCCAGTACTTC; CDR3aa: CASSQELAGGEEAQYF
j_gene: TRBJ1-1; v_gene: TRBV7-2; abundance: few; d_gene: -; CDR3nt: TGTGCCAGCAGCTTAGCGGGGGTCTCGGCTTTCTTT; CDR3aa: CASSLAGVSAFF
j_gene: TRBJ2-3; v_gene: TRBV9; abundance: many; d_gene: -; CDR3nt: TGTGCCAGCAGCGTAGAGTCTAGCACAGATACGCAGTATTTT; CDR3aa: CASSVESSTDTQYF
j_gene: TRBJ2-6; v_gene: TRBV27; abundance: -; d_gene: TRBD1; CDR3nt: TGTGCCAGCAGTGTATCTCTTAGGGGACAGGGGCGGTCTGGGGCCAACGTCCTGACTTTC; CDR3aa: CASSVSLRGQGRSGANVLTF
j_gene: TRBJ2-1; v_gene: TRBV24-1; abundance: -; d_gene: TRBD2; CDR3nt: TGTGTCACCAGTGAGCCTAGCGGTCAAGACAATGAGCAGTTCTTC; CDR3aa: CVTSEPSGQDNEQFF